This is a list of T cell receptor beta chains from one sample in a study of OX40 agonist ivuxolimab in advanced cancers. Method: immunoSEQ multiplex PCR; TCRdb's copy keeps in-frame clones and lacks some. The sample yields tens of thousands of clones, 87% seen once. Sequenced here: CD4+ or CD8+ T cells sorted from blood, sampled in a trial of the OX40 agonist ivuxolimab. These receptors all stem from an adult with an advanced solid tumor such as melanoma, head and neck, liver or kidney cancer. Each CDR3 is given with its conserved first and last residue. The D gene is left open where the match is weak. A row's size may be missing; if present it is once, few, many or a size class.

CDR3aa: CASRRTVWDQEKLFF
CDR3nt: TGTGCCAGCAGAAGGACGGTTTGGGATCAGGAAAAACTGTTTTTT
d_gene: -
abundance: -
v_gene: TRBV6-6
j_gene: TRBJ1-4

CDR3aa: CSARYGDTQYF
CDR3nt: TGCAGTGCTAGATATGGGGATACGCAGTATTTT
d_gene: -
abundance: -
v_gene: TRBV20-1
j_gene: TRBJ2-3

CDR3aa: CASSSRQGSTGELFF
CDR3nt: TGTGCCAGCAGCTCCAGACAGGGATCCACCGGGGAGCTGTTTTTT
d_gene: TRBD1
abundance: -
v_gene: TRBV11-2
j_gene: TRBJ2-2

CDR3aa: CASRERGGVADTQYF
CDR3nt: TGTGCCAGCAGAGAACGGGGGGGCGTAGCAGATACGCAGTATTTT
d_gene: TRBD2
abundance: few
v_gene: TRBV27
j_gene: TRBJ2-3

CDR3aa: CARSPGTDEQYF
CDR3nt: TGTGCCAGAAGCCCGGGCACCGACGAGCAGTACTTC
d_gene: -
abundance: -
v_gene: TRBV5-3
j_gene: TRBJ2-7

CDR3aa: CASSLFGRTDEQFF
CDR3nt: TGCGCCAGCAGCTTATTCGGCCGTACCGATGAGCAGTTCTTC
d_gene: -
abundance: -
v_gene: TRBV5-1
j_gene: TRBJ2-1

CDR3aa: CASSLSGLGIQYF
CDR3nt: TGTGCCAGCAGCTTATCCGGACTCGGCATTCAGTACTTC
d_gene: -
abundance: -
v_gene: TRBV7-9
j_gene: TRBJ2-4

CDR3aa: CSVDRFFGQNYGYTF
CDR3nt: TGCAGCGTTGATAGGTTTTTTGGGCAGAACTATGGCTACACCTTC
d_gene: -
abundance: -
v_gene: TRBV29-1
j_gene: TRBJ1-2

CDR3aa: CASSLVQGDFQETQYF
CDR3nt: TGTGCCAGCAGCTTGGTACAGGGGGATTTTCAAGAGACCCAGTACTTC
d_gene: TRBD1
abundance: -
v_gene: TRBV5-6
j_gene: TRBJ2-5

CDR3aa: CASSLFPGGYGYTF
CDR3nt: TGTGCCAGCAGCTTGTTTCCCGGCGGCTATGGCTACACCTTC
d_gene: -
abundance: -
v_gene: TRBV5-6
j_gene: TRBJ1-2

CDR3aa: CSETRTEDTQYF
CDR3nt: TGCAGCGAAACCCGGACGGAGGATACGCAGTATTTT
d_gene: -
abundance: -
v_gene: TRBV29-1
j_gene: TRBJ2-3

CDR3aa: CASSAPPRTYGYTF
CDR3nt: TGTGCCAGTAGTGCACCTCCTAGGACCTATGGCTACACCTTC
d_gene: -
abundance: -
v_gene: TRBV19
j_gene: TRBJ1-2

CDR3aa: CASSQDLNIQYF
CDR3nt: TGTGCCAGCAGCCAAGATCTCAACATTCAGTACTTC
d_gene: -
abundance: -
v_gene: TRBV14
j_gene: TRBJ2-4

CDR3aa: CASSWVGEGEAFF
CDR3nt: TGCGCCAGCAGCTGGGTGGGCGAGGGTGAAGCTTTCTTT
d_gene: -
abundance: -
v_gene: TRBV5-1
j_gene: TRBJ1-1

CDR3aa: CASSPGIPNTEAFF
CDR3nt: TGTGCCAGCAGTCCCGGGATCCCGAACACTGAAGCTTTCTTT
d_gene: -
abundance: -
v_gene: TRBV7-8
j_gene: TRBJ1-1

CDR3aa: CASLGLRTIYF
CDR3nt: TGTGCCAGCCTAGGTCTGCGCACCATATATTTT
d_gene: -
abundance: -
v_gene: TRBV2
j_gene: TRBJ1-3

CDR3aa: CSVQGSGGSNEQFF
CDR3nt: TGCAGCGTTCAGGGTAGCGGGGGAAGTAATGAGCAGTTCTTC
d_gene: TRBD2
abundance: -
v_gene: TRBV29-1
j_gene: TRBJ2-1

CDR3aa: CASSPAPTFGNTEAFF
CDR3nt: TGTGCCAGCTCACCAGCCCCCACTTTTGGGAACACTGAAGCTTTCTTT
d_gene: -
abundance: -
v_gene: TRBV18
j_gene: TRBJ1-1

CDR3aa: CASSPGSWGGTEAFF
CDR3nt: TGTGCCAGCTCACCAGGAAGCTGGGGGGGAACTGAAGCTTTCTTT
d_gene: -
abundance: -
v_gene: TRBV18
j_gene: TRBJ1-1

CDR3aa: CASTIFGWSFGYTF
CDR3nt: TGTGCCAGCACCATTTTTGGATGGAGTTTTGGCTACACCTTC
d_gene: -
abundance: many
v_gene: TRBV5-4
j_gene: TRBJ1-2

CDR3aa: CASSLGRGITYGYTF
CDR3nt: TGCGCCAGCAGCTTGGGGAGGGGGATTACCTATGGCTACACCTTC
d_gene: -
abundance: -
v_gene: TRBV5-1
j_gene: TRBJ1-2

CDR3aa: CASSPTGNSPLHF
CDR3nt: TGTGCCAGCAGTCCGACGGGGAATTCACCCCTCCACTTT
d_gene: -
abundance: -
v_gene: TRBV6-6
j_gene: TRBJ1-6

CDR3aa: CASSPGLAAFEQYF
CDR3nt: TGTGCCAGCAGCCCCGGACTAGCGGCCTTCGAGCAGTACTTC
d_gene: TRBD2
abundance: -
v_gene: TRBV7-9
j_gene: TRBJ2-7

CDR3aa: CASKPLSSYNSPLHF
CDR3nt: TGTGCCAGCAAGCCCTTGAGCTCCTATAATTCACCCCTCCACTTT
d_gene: -
abundance: -
v_gene: TRBV27
j_gene: TRBJ1-6

CDR3aa: CASSPVGGKSYTF
CDR3nt: TGTGCCAGCAGTCCTGTCGGGGGTAAGAGCTACACCTTC
d_gene: -
abundance: -
v_gene: TRBV27
j_gene: TRBJ1-2

CDR3aa: CAISESTRWYF
CDR3nt: TGTGCCATCAGTGAGTCCACAAGGTGGTACTTC
d_gene: -
abundance: -
v_gene: TRBV10-3
j_gene: TRBJ2-7

CDR3aa: CASSLRWVGIAFQETQYF
CDR3nt: TGTGCCAGCAGTTTAAGGTGGGTCGGAATTGCCTTCCAAGAGACCCAGTACTTC
d_gene: -
abundance: -
v_gene: TRBV28
j_gene: TRBJ2-5

CDR3aa: CASSQDGRNQETQYF
CDR3nt: TGCGCCAGCAGCCAAGATGGACGCAACCAAGAGACCCAGTACTTC
d_gene: -
abundance: -
v_gene: TRBV4-3
j_gene: TRBJ2-5